These 32 T cell receptor beta chains were all obtained from the same sample, sequenced in a study of T-cell memory formation after mild COVID-19. TCRdb analysed the 5' RACE reads with MiXCR anew, one entry per CDR3 protein. This sample yields 45,000 to 65,000 distinct CDR3 sequences, of which 8% to 9.5% are seen a single time; 1.2% belongs to the top ten. What was sequenced was PBMCs or a T cell subset sorted from them (not recorded which). The receptors stem from a man between 18 and 35 years old who had mild COVID-19 (a few samples of this study predate the infection). Cell type and time point are not known.

In this sample, this clonotype turned up once. The chain has TRBV5-4 and TRBJ2-7; 12 nucleotides align to TRBD2. The germline V gene encodes CDR1 SGHNT and CDR2 YYREEE (reference sequence). V dropped 4 bases and J dropped 1; count of bases not matched to a gene: 6. The CDR3 sequence is 16 residues long. The CDR3 DNA sequence: TGTGCCAGCAGCCGCACTAGCGGGGGGTTGTCCTACGAGCAGTACTTC. Translating gives CASSRTSGGLSYEQYF. The full variable domain, its missing parts supplied by reference TRBV5-4 and TRBJ2-7, is ETGVTQSPTHLIKTRGQQVTLRCSSQSGHNTVSWYQQALGQGPQFIFQYYREEENGRGNFPPRFSGLQFPNYSSELNVNALELDDSALYLCASSRTSGGLSYEQYFGPGTRLTVT.

This chain links TRBV5-1 with TRBJ1-1; no firm D call. The CDR3 is made up of 17 amino acids. Germline V CDR1 and CDR2: SGHRS, YFSETQ. The V end lost 0 bases, the J end lost 0 bases, and 15 bases lay between the germline ends. CDR3 in amino acids: CASSLAGTARMNTEAFF. The DNA of the CDR3 is TGCGCCAGCAGCTTGGCGGGTACAGCTCGCATGAACACTGAAGCTTTCTTT.

This clonotype has more than one count but fewer than ten. The chain joins TRBV7-2 to TRBJ2-7; no reliable D call. The CDR3 loop spans 14 amino acids. The V gene's germline CDR1 is SGHTA and CDR2 FQGNSA. Deletions cut 4 bases from V and 0 bases from J, with 10 bases between. Here the CDR3 DNA reads TGTGCCAGCAGCTGGGTCGAGAGCTCCTACGAGCAGTACGTC. Translated, it gives CASSWVESSYEQYV.

This clonotype was seen more than once but under ten times. The V call is TRBV19, the J call TRBJ1-2, with D hard to call. The germline V gene has CDR1 LNHDA and CDR2 SQIVND (reference sequence). V shed 4 bases and J shed 6 bases, with 9 bases lying between them. The CDR3 covers 12 residues. CDR3 sequence reads: CASSSRQDGYTF. DNA for the CDR3: TGTGCCAGTAGTAGTCGACAAGATGGCTACACCTTC.

The V and J genes are TRBV6-6 and TRBJ1-6; D might be TRBD1 (6 bases). Germline CDR1 and CDR2: MNHNY and SVGAGI (reference sequence). This CDR3 region has 17 residues. The ends were cut back, 5 bases at V and 0 bases at J, with 14 bases in the middle. The CDR3 bases are TGTGCCAGCAGTACGGGAACAGGGAGCTCCTATAATTCACCCCTCCACTTT. Translation: CASSTGTGSSYNSPLHF.

This rearrangement joins TRBV3-1 to TRBJ1-5, with unresolved D. This CDR3 has 14 residues. The germline V and J ends were trimmed by 3 bases and 0 bases, with 6 bases remaining between them. The germline gives CDR1 LGHDT, CDR2 YNNKEL (reference sequence). The chain's CDR3 is CASSQAYSNQPQHF. The DNA for the CDR3 is TGTGCCAGCAGCCAGGCATATAGCAATCAGCCCCAGCATTTT.

In its sample, this clonotype was seen a few times. V is TRBV5-8 and J is TRBJ2-1, with a possible D match to TRBD2 (5 bases). The CDR3 sequence is 12 residues long. Germline CDR1 and CDR2: SGHTS and YDEGEE. Trimming left V 4 bases short and J 12 bases short, with 14 bases between. CDR3 coding DNA: TGTGCCAGCAGCCCGGACGGGGATAGGCAGTTCTTC. Translation gives CASSPDGDRQFF. The full variable domain, with the rest looked up from reference TRBV5-8 and TRBJ2-1, is EAGVTQSPTHLIKTRGQQATLRCSPISGHTSVYWYQQALGLGLQFLLWYDEGEERNRGNFPPRFSGRQFPNYSSELNVNALELEDSALYLCASSPDGDRQFFGPGTRLTVL.

This clonotype was picked up many times. The genes are TRBV7-2 and TRBJ2-1; no clear D gene. Germline V gene lookup returns CDR1 SGHTA and CDR2 FQGNSA. The CDR3 consists of 12 residues. V was pared by 1 base and J by 5 bases, with 3 bases between. CDR3 protein: CASSLVDNEQFF. DNA of the CDR3: TGTGCCAGCAGCTTAGTCGACAATGAGCAGTTCTTC.

There are many counts of this clonotype. The V and J genes are TRBV7-6 and TRBJ2-7; TRBD1 is a possible D gene (5 bases). This CDR3 has 13 residues. Germline V CDR1 and CDR2: SGHVS, FNYEAQ. With 1 base removed from V and 2 bases from J, the gap between germline ends came to 6 bases. This CDR3 is CASSLETAYEQYF. CDR3 nucleotide sequence: TGTGCCAGCAGCTTAGAGACAGCCTACGAGCAGTACTTC.

The rearrangement uses TRBV19 and TRBJ2-5, with 7 bases aligning to TRBD1. Germline-derived CDR1 and CDR2 are LNHDA and SQIVND (reference sequence). The V and J ends lost 3 bases and 1 base, in that order; junction bases with no gene match: 2. The CDR3 totals 14 residues. In nucleotides, the CDR3 is TGTGCCAGTAGTATCAACAGGGGCCAAGAGACCCAGTACTTC. Amino acid sequence: CASSINRGQETQYF. Complete variable domain (other parts from reference TRBV19 and TRBJ2-5): DGGITQSPKYLFRKEGQNVTLSCEQNLNHDAMYWYRQDPGQGLRLIYYSQIVNDFQKGDIAEGYSVSREKKESFPLTVTSAQKNPTAFYLCASSINRGQETQYFGPGTRLLVL.

V is TRBV6-6 and J is TRBJ2-3; D unresolved. Germline V gene lookup returns CDR1 MNHNY and CDR2 SVGAGI (reference sequence). Trimming took off 2 bases at V and 0 bases at J, with 6 bases between the two ends. This CDR3 is 14 amino acids long. CDR3 nucleotides: TGTGCCAGCAGTTACCCCACTAGCACAGATACGCAGTATTTT. Translation: CASSYPTSTDTQYF.

The chain couples TRBV4-3 to TRBJ2-3; 15 bases are a match to TRBD2. Trimming cost V 2 bases and J 0 bases; bases outside gene matches: 3. The CDR3 length is 18 residues. Germline CDR1 and CDR2: LGHNA and YSLEER. In nucleotides, the CDR3 is TGCGCCAGCAGCCAACGGACTAGCGGGGGGGAAAGCACAGATACGCAGTATTTT. Residues: CASSQRTSGGESTDTQYF.

This clonotype was seen a handful of times. This rearrangement joins TRBV20-1 to TRBJ2-1; 7 bases map to TRBD2. The germline gives CDR1 DFQATT, CDR2 SNEGSKA (reference sequence). The CDR3 totals 13 residues. CDR3 nucleotide sequence: TGCAGCGGACGGCGGGGGACCTACAATGAGCAGTTCTTC. Translation: CSGRRGTYNEQFF.

This clonotype was recorded a few times. The chain combines TRBV6-2 or TRBV6-3 with TRBJ2-2, with D unresolved. The CDR3 consists of 15 residues. CDR1 and CDR2 (germline): MNHEY, SVGEGT. Trimming shortened V by 2 bases and J by 1 base, and 8 bases separated the two germline ends. The CDR3 spells CASSYNSLNTGELFF. CDR3 DNA: TGTGCCAGCAGTTACAACAGCTTGAACACCGGGGAGCTGTTTTTT.

This clonotype was picked up many times. The chain recombines TRBV12-3 or TRBV12-4 with TRBJ2-7; a possible D gene is TRBD1 (7 bases). This CDR3 is built from 11 residues. Trimming shortened V by 4 bases and J by 7 bases, and 8 bases separated the two germline ends. Written as DNA, the CDR3 is TGTGCCAGCAGTTCAGGGGGGGAGCAGTACTTC. Its protein is CASSSGGEQYF.

This chain uses TRBV18 with TRBJ2-5; D gene unclear. V shed 3 bases and J shed 5 bases, with 13 bases lying between them. This CDR3 is built from 14 residues. Germline loops: CDR1 KGHSH, CDR2 LQKENI. CDR3 protein: CASSPGFGRETQYF. The CDR3, as DNA: TGTGCCAGCTCACCGGGTTTTGGTCGGGAGACCCAGTACTTC.

The genes are TRBV20-1 and TRBJ2-5; D possibly matches TRBD1 or TRBD2 (6 bases each). The germline gives CDR1 DFQATT, CDR2 SNEGSKA (reference sequence). This CDR3 has 12 amino acids. Trimming cost V 8 bases and J 5 bases, with 15 bases left between them. CDR3 loop: CSSPRGLETQYF. The CDR3 bases are TGCAGTTCCCCCCGGGGGCTGGAGACCCAGTACTTC.

This clonotype has more than one count but fewer than ten. The chain recombines TRBV9 with TRBJ2-1; 10 nucleotides align to TRBD1. V lost 2 bases, J lost 5 bases, and 4 bases stayed unmatched. The CDR3 spans 15 residues. Germline V gene data show CDR1 as SGDLS and CDR2 as YYNGEE. The CDR3 sequence: CASSVAGQGDNEQFF. The CDR3 coding sequence is TGTGCCAGCAGCGTTGCCGGACAGGGGGACAATGAGCAGTTCTTC.

This clonotype has more than one count but fewer than ten. This sequence joins TRBV5-1 and TRBJ2-2, with TRBD1 as a possible D gene (5 bases). The CDR3 length is 15 residues. CDR1 is SGHRS and CDR2 is YFSETQ in the germline V gene. V lost 2 bases to trimming and J lost 1 base, with 9 bases between them. CDR3 protein: CASSFGHQNTGELFF. CDR3 bases: TGCGCCAGCAGCTTCGGACACCAGAACACCGGGGAGCTGTTTTTT.

The J gene is TRBJ2-1, the V gene TRBV9, with 7 nucleotides matching TRBD2. CDR1 and CDR2 from the germline V gene are SGDLS and YYNGEE. This CDR3 contains 16 residues. V dropped 0 bases and J dropped 6; count of bases not matched to a gene: 9. CDR3 loop: CASSVGPLRGTNEQFF. The CDR3 DNA sequence: TGTGCCAGCAGCGTAGGCCCTTTGCGGGGGACCAATGAGCAGTTCTTC.

This clonotype was observed many times. The V call is TRBV29-1, the J call TRBJ2-3; no firm D call. The ends were cut back, 0 bases at V and 9 bases at J, with 13 bases in the middle. The CDR3 sequence is 13 residues long. Germline values: CDR1 SQVTM, CDR2 ANQGSEA. DNA of the CDR3: TGCAGCGTTGAAGATCGGTTGAGAGGAACGCAGTATTTT. As protein: CSVEDRLRGTQYF.

In this sample, this clonotype turned up many times. V and J are TRBV4-3 and TRBJ2-1; D ambiguous. V lost 0 bases and J lost 10, with 7 bases in between. The germline V gene has CDR1 LGHNA and CDR2 YSLEER. This CDR3 spans 12 amino acids. CDR3 amino acids: CASSQDRIEQFF. DNA for the CDR3: TGCGCCAGCAGCCAAGATCGAATAGAGCAGTTCTTC.

This chain joins TRBV7-9 and TRBJ2-5; D tentatively fits TRBD1 or TRBD2 (5 bases each). Germline V gives CDR1 SEHNR, CDR2 FQNEAQ (reference sequence). V was clipped by 5 bases and J by 3 bases, with 10 bases between them. The CDR3 is made up of 13 amino acids. The CDR3 loop reads CASSRDVEETQYF. DNA for the CDR3: TGTGCCAGCAGCCGGGACGTAGAAGAGACCCAGTACTTC. The variable domain in full, with the rest retrieved from reference TRBV7-9 and TRBJ2-5, is DTGVSQNPRHKITKRGQNVTFRCDPISEHNRLYWYRQTLGQGPEFLTYFQNEAQLEKSRLLSDRFSAERPKGSFSTLEIQRTEQGDSAMYLCASSRDVEETQYFGPGTRLLVL.

This chain connects TRBV24-1 to TRBJ2-5; D unresolved. This CDR3 has 11 residues. V was cut by 4 bases and J by 7 bases, with 6 bases left in between. CDR1 is KGHDR, CDR2 SFDVKD, per germline. The CDR3 sequence is CATSEYRTQYF. CDR3 DNA: TGTGCCACCAGTGAATATCGGACCCAGTACTTC.

The V gene is TRBV7-2, the J gene TRBJ2-2; D is possibly TRBD1 (7 bases). V was shortened by 2 bases and J by 4 bases, with 20 bases between the two germline ends. This CDR3 has 18 residues. In germline, CDR1 is SGHTA, CDR2 FQGNSA. The CDR3 DNA sequence: TGTGCCAGCAGCTTACGGGCGGGGACAGCTCGGGTCACCGGGGAGCTGTTTTTT. Translating it yields CASSLRAGTARVTGELFF.

This clonotype was found a few times. The chain uses TRBV7-3 and TRBJ2-1; D unclear. Per the germline V gene, CDR1 is SGHTA and CDR2 is FQGTGA. Trimming removed 6 bases at V and 9 bases at J, with 9 bases between. The CDR3 loop spans 11 amino acids. CDR3 DNA sequence: TGTGCCAGCAGTCCAGGTAGTGAGCAGTTCTTC. This translates into CASSPGSEQFF.

This clonotype has only a few counts. The chain's CDR3 is CSARDRRGGAEAFF. CDR3 nucleotide sequence: TGCAGTGCTAGAGATCGCCGTGGGGGTGCTGAAGCTTTCTTT. The chain is built from TRBV20-1 and TRBJ1-1, with D perhaps matching TRBD1 (5 bases). Between the trimmed V and J ends, which lost 0 bases and 6 bases, there was a span of 14 bases. The germline gives CDR1 DFQATT, CDR2 SNEGSKA (reference sequence). The length of the CDR3 is 14 residues.

The chain is built from TRBV5-1 and TRBJ1-6, with D unclear. Germline V CDR1 and CDR2: SGHRS, YFSETQ. V lost 0 bases to trimming and J lost 4 bases, with 11 bases between them. The CDR3 contains 16 residues. The CDR3 nucleotides read TGCGCCAGCAGCTTGGCCGAGGGAGGGTATAATTCACCCCTCCACTTT. Protein sequence: CASSLAEGGYNSPLHF.

The rearrangement links TRBV4-3 to TRBJ1-5, with TRBD1 as a possible D gene (5 bases). The CDR3 contains 14 residues. Germline values: CDR1 LGHNA, CDR2 YSLEER. Trimming left V 9 bases short and J 15 bases short, with 27 bases between. The CDR3 region is CARGGSHWSALRHF. CDR3 nucleotide sequence: TGCGCCAGGGGGGGATCACATTGGAGCGCCCTTCGGCATTTT.

This chain connects TRBV6-6 to TRBJ2-1; 7 bases map to TRBD2. Germline V gene lookup returns CDR1 MNHNY and CDR2 SVGAGI (reference sequence). Trimming at V came to 2 bases and at J to 5 bases, leaving 12 bases not matched to a gene. The length of the CDR3 is 17 residues. The CDR3 spells CASSYVGGGGSHNEQFF. CDR3 bases: TGTGCCAGCAGTTACGTTGGTGGCGGGGGATCACACAATGAGCAGTTCTTC.

V gene TRBV4-3 combines with J gene TRBJ1-3; D remains ambiguous. Germline lookup yields CDR1 LGHNA and CDR2 YSLEER. This CDR3 spans 15 amino acids. Trimming stripped 0 bases from V and 4 bases from J, with 10 bases between. CDR3 in amino acids: CASSQDGATGNTIYF. The CDR3 DNA reads as TGCGCCAGCAGCCAAGATGGAGCTACAGGAAACACCATATATTTT.

This clonotype was observed at least ten times. V is TRBV7-6 and J is TRBJ2-5; perhaps TRBD1 as D (7 bases). Trimming took off 4 bases at V and 0 bases at J, with 12 bases between the two ends. This CDR3 is built from 15 residues. CDR1 is SGHVS, CDR2 FNYEAQ, per germline. For the CDR3, the DNA is TGTGCCAGCAGCTGGGCGGGGACAGACCAAGAGACCCAGTACTTC. It encodes CASSWAGTDQETQYF. Variable domain in full (rest from reference TRBV7-6 and TRBJ2-5): GAGVSQSPRYKVTKRGQDVALRCDPISGHVSLYWYRQALGQGPEFLTYFNYEAQQDKSGLPNDRFSAERPEGSISTLTIQRTEQRDSAMYRCASSWAGTDQETQYFGPGTRLLVL.